These 9 T cell receptor beta chains share one sample of origin, sequenced in a study of T cell responses to AZD1222 COVID-19 vaccine. Sequenced by immunoSEQ multiplex PCR; TCRdb stores in-frame clones only, minus some. The sample lists around 100,000 clones, 91% occurring once. The sequenced sample was peripheral blood, obtained on day 0 of AZD1222 vaccination. These receptors all stem from an adult in good health.

The V call is TRBV7-9, the J call TRBJ2-1; weak D call: TRBD1 (6 bases). The CDR3 spans 18 residues. Trimming took off 3 bases at V and 6 bases at J, with 24 bases between the two ends. Looked up from germline, CDR1 is SEHNR and CDR2 is FQNEAQ (reference sequence). The CDR3 region is CASSFSGTPSSGANEQFF. CDR3 DNA sequence: TGTGCCAGCAGCTTTTCCGGGACACCTTCCTCAGGGGCCAATGAGCAGTTCTTC. The variable domain in full, with the rest retrieved from reference TRBV7-9 and TRBJ2-1, is DTGVSQNPRHKITKRGQNVTFRCDPISEHNRLYWYRQTLGQGPEFLTYFQNEAQLEKSRLLSDRFSAERPKGSFSTLEIQRTEQGDSAMYLCASSFSGTPSSGANEQFFGPGTRLTVL.

V is TRBV9 and J is TRBJ2-7, with D possibly being TRBD2 (6 bases). The CDR3 sequence is 15 residues long. Trimming took 0 bases from V and 2 from J, leaving 12 bases between them. Germline V lookup: CDR1 SGDLS, CDR2 YYNGEE. For the CDR3, the DNA is TGTGCCAGCAGCGTAGCTGGCGGGACGCCCTACGAGCAGTACTTC. This gives the protein CASSVAGGTPYEQYF.

The chain joins TRBV27 to TRBJ1-1; the D is unclear. The CDR3 covers 13 residues. Germline CDR1 reads MNHEY; CDR2 reads SMNVEV (reference sequence). Trimming stripped 8 bases from V and 0 bases from J, with 10 bases between. CDR3 sequence reads: CASCPTVNTEAFF. CDR3 coding DNA: TGTGCCAGCTGCCCCACAGTGAACACTGAAGCTTTCTTT.

This chain joins TRBV7-9 and TRBJ2-7, with 10 bases lining up with TRBD1. Germline loops: CDR1 SEHNR, CDR2 FQNEAQ (reference sequence). Trimming at V came to 4 bases and at J to 3 bases, leaving 3 bases not matched to a gene. This CDR3 comprises 14 residues. The CDR3 sequence is CASSSGQGNYEQYF. The CDR3 DNA is TGTGCCAGCAGCTCGGGACAGGGGAACTACGAGCAGTACTTC.

This chain uses TRBV21-1 with TRBJ2-7. TRBV21-1 is tagged as a pseudogene. The length of the CDR3 is 16 residues. CDR3 loop: CASSKHYEWGWGEQYF. In DNA form, the CDR3 reads TGTGCCAGCAGCAAGCATTACGAGTGGGGTTGGGGCGAGCAGTACTTC.

The chain is built from TRBV5-1 and TRBJ2-1; D is unclear. CDR1 is SGHRS, CDR2 YFSETQ, per germline. The CDR3 contains 15 residues. V lost 0 bases to trimming and J lost 0 bases, with 7 bases between them. The CDR3 region has the DNA TGCGCCAGCAGCTTGGTAAGGAGCTCCTACAATGAGCAGTTCTTC. Residues: CASSLVRSSYNEQFF.

The chain's CDR3 is CASSRTSGRAKVDTQYF. In nucleotides, the CDR3 is TGTGCCAGCAGCAGGACTAGCGGGAGGGCCAAGGTAGATACGCAGTATTTT. V is TRBV5-6 and J is TRBJ2-3, with 15 positions matching TRBD2. CDR3 length: 17 amino acids. Germline-derived CDR1 and CDR2 are SGHDT and YYEEEE. Trimming at V came to 4 bases and at J to 5 bases, leaving 8 bases not matched to a gene.

The genes are TRBV11-2 and TRBJ2-7, with 9 bases that match TRBD2. This CDR3 contains 16 residues. J gave up 0 bases and V 2 bases, and 5 bases lay outside the gene matches. Germline V gives CDR1 SGHAT, CDR2 FQNNGV. CDR3 sequence reads: CASSLMASGASYEQYF. CDR3 coding DNA: TGTGCCAGCAGCTTAATGGCTAGCGGGGCCTCCTACGAGCAGTACTTC.

The J gene is TRBJ1-1, the V gene TRBV6-5; D is unresolved. CDR1 is MNHEY and CDR2 is SVGAGI in the germline V gene. V lost 2 bases and J 2 bases, leaving 15 bases between the germline ends. The CDR3 runs 16 residues. The CDR3 is CASSYGGAKPNTEAFF. In DNA, the CDR3 is TGTGCCAGCAGTTACGGTGGAGCGAAGCCTAACACTGAAGCTTTCTTT.